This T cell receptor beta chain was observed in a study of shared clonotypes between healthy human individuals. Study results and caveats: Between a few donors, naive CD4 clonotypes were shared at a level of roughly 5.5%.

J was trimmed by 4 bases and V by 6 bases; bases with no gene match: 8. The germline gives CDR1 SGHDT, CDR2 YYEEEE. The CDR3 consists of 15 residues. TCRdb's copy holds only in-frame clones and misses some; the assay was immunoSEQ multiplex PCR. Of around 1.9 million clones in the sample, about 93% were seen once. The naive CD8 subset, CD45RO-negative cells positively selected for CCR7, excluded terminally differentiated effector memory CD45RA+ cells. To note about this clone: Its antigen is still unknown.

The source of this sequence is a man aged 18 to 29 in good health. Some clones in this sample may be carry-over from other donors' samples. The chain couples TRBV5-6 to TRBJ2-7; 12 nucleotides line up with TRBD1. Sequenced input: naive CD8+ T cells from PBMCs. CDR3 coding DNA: TGTGCCAGCACCACCGGGACAGGGGGCAGGTACGAGCAGTACTTC. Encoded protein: CASTTGTGGRYEQYF.